This T cell receptor beta chain was recovered during a study of CXCR3-negative and CXCR3-positive naive CD8 T cells. Germline V gives CDR1 SGHVS, CDR2 FQNEAQ. This CDR3 is 14 amino acids long. UMI-labeled 5' RACE TRB cDNA libraries were prepared from the cells. TCRdb reprocessed the 5' RACE reads; each CDR3 protein has one entry and no DNA is given. This sample's table reports 100,000 to 150,000 distinct CDR3 sequences. V gene TRBV7-8 combines with J gene TRBJ2-7; the TCRdb D gene call, TRBD1, has no DNA to confirm it. The sample taken for sequencing was naive CXCR3- CD8+ T cells from blood. Regarding subset: CD45RO-CCR7+CD27+CD95- naive CD8+ T cells lacking CXCR3 (TNR3-). The receptor comes from a human donor in good health. Some clones in this sample may be carry-over from other donors' samples. CDR3 protein: CASSARDSSLEQYF.